This T cell receptor beta chain was recorded in a study of cytomegalovirus exposure and HLA in healthy donors. General study findings and limits: There were 150 or so TCR beta chains listed as cytomegalovirus-associated. The classifier, whose performance was assessed in both the original and validation cohorts, reportedly diagnosed cytomegalovirus status with high specificity and sensitivity. In vitro assays verified that three CMV-associated chains recognized CMV antigens specifically.

Sequencing was performed with immunoSEQ multiplex PCR; in TCRdb, only in-frame clones are kept and a portion is missing. The repertoire holds a few hundred thousand clones, with over 80% as singletons. CDR3 size: 16 residues. CDR1 and CDR2 (germline): SGHTA, FQGNSA. Unmatched junction bases numbered 5, after V lost 1 base and J lost 0 bases. A word on this clone: The antigen is undetermined.

Sequenced material: PBMCs. The TCR originated in a woman aged 25 to 39 in good health and CMV-seropositive. The chain uses TRBV7-2 and TRBJ1-2, with 7 bases fitting TRBD1. The CDR3 sequence: CASSLVGTASNYGYTF. The CDR3 nucleotides are TGTGCCAGCAGCTTAGTGGGGACAGCTTCTAACTATGGCTACACCTTC.